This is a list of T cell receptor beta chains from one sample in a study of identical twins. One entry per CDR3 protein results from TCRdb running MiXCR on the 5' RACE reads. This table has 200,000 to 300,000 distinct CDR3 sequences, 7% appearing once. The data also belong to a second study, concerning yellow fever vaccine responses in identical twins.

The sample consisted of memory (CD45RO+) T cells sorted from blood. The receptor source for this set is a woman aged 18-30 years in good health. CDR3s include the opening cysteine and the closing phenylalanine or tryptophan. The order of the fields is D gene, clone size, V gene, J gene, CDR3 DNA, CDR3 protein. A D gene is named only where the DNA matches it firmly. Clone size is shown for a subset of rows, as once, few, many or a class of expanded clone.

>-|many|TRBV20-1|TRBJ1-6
TGCAGTGCTAAAAACCGGGACATGGAGACTTCACCCCTCCACTTT
CSAKNRDMETSPLHF
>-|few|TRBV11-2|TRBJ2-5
TGTGCCAGCAGCTTATCCACAGGGCCAGAGACCCAGTACTTC
CASSLSTGPETQYF
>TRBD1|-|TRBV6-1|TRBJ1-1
TGTGCCAGCAGTCCTTTATCTGGACAGGGGGCATACACTGAAGCTTTCTTT
CASSPLSGQGAYTEAFF
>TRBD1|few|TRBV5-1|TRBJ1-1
TGCGCCAGCAGCTCCGGACAGGGGGCTCGTTCTGAAGCTTTCTTT
CASSSGQGARSEAFF
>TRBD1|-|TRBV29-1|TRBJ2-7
TGCAGCGTTGGCAAAACAGGGGGATCCTACGAGCAGTACTTC
CSVGKTGGSYEQYF
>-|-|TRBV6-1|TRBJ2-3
TGTGCCAGCAGGACACAGGGATCGGTTTCTGATACGCAGTATTTT
CASRTQGSVSDTQYF
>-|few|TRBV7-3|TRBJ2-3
TGTGCCAGCAGCCCACAGGGAGAGGTGCAGTATTTT
CASSPQGEVQYF
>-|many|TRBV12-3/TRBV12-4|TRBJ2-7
TGTGCCAGCAGTTTTTTTGGGTCCGGCGAGCAGTACTTC
CASSFFGSGEQYF
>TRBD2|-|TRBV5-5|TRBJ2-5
TGTACCAGCAGCTTGTCCGCTAGCGGGGGGCGGGAGACCCAGTACTTC
CTSSLSASGGRETQYF
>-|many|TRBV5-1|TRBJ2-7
TGCGCCAGCAGCTTGGGCGCGGGGAAAACCTACGAGCAGTACTTC
CASSLGAGKTYEQYF
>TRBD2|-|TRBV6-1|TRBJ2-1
TGTGCCAGCAGTGAAGCCGGCGGGAGGGCCGCGTTTGAGCAGTTCTTC
CASSEAGGRAAFEQFF
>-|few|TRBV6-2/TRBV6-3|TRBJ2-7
TGTGCCAGCAGTACGAGGAGCGGAACTACGTACGAGCAGTACTTC
CASSTRSGTTYEQYF
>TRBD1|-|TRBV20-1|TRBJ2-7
TGCAGTGCTAAGGGGACAGGGGACTACGAGCAGTACTTC
CSAKGTGDYEQYF
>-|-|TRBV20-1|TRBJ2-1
TGCAGTGCTAGAGACCGGGACTTCTATGAGCAGTTCTTC
CSARDRDFYEQFF
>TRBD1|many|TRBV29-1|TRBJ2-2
TGCAGCGTCGCCGGACAGGGGAGGTCCGGGGAGCTGTTTTTT
CSVAGQGRSGELFF
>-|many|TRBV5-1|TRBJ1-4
TGCGCCAGCAGCCGGGACGGGGATAATGAAAAACTGTTTTTT
CASSRDGDNEKLFF
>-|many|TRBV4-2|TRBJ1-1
TGTGCCAGCAGCCAAGCGGGGGGCGCGGATGACTCTGAAGCTTTCTTT
CASSQAGGADDSEAFF
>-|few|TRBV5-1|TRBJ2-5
TGCGCCAGCAGCTTGTTACAGGCCGTCCAAGAGACCCAGTACTTC
CASSLLQAVQETQYF